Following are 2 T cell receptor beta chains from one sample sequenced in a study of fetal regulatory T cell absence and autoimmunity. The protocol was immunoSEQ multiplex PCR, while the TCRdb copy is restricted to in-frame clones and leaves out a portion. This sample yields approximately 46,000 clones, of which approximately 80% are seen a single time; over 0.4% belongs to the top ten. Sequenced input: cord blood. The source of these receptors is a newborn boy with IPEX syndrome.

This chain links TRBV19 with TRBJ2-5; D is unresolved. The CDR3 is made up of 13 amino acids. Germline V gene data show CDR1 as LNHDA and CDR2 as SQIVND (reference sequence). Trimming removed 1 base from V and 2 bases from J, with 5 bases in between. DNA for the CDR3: TGTGCCAGTAGTATAGGGCTACAAGAGACCCAGTACTTC. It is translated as CASSIGLQETQYF.

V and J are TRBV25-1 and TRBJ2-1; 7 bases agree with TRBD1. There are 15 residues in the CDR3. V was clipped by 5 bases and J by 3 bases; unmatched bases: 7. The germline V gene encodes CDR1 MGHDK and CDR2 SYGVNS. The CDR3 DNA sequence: TGTGCCAGCAGTAAGCTTCACAGGGGCTACAATGAGCAGTTCTTC. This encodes CASSKLHRGYNEQFF.